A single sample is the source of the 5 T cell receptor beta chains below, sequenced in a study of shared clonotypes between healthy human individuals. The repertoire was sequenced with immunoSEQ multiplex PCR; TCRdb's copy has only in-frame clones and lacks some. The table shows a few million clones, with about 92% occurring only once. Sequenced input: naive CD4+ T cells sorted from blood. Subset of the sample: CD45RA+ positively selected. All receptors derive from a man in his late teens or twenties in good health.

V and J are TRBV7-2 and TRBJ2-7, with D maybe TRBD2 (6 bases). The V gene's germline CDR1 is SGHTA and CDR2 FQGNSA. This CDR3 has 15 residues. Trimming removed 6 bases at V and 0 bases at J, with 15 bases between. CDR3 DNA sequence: TGTGCCAGCAGTCCCGCCGGGGGTGGCTCCTACGAGCAGTACTTC. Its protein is CASSPAGGGSYEQYF.

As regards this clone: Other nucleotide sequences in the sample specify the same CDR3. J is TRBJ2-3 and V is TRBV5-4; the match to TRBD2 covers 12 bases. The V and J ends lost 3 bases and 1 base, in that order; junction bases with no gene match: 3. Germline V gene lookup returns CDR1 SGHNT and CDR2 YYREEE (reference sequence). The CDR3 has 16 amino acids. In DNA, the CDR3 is TGTGCCAGCAGCTGGGGACTAGCGGGCGGCACAGATACGCAGTATTTT. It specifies CASSWGLAGGTDTQYF.

The CDR3 sequence is CASSSLRGSYEQYF. The CDR3 DNA follows: TGTGCCAGCAGCTCTTTAAGGGGGTCCTACGAGCAGTACTTC. V gene TRBV5-5 combines with J gene TRBJ2-7; a weak D match, TRBD1 (6 bases). V shed 3 bases and J shed 1 base, with 11 bases lying between them. The CDR3 is 14 residues long. Germline V gene lookup returns CDR1 SGHKS and CDR2 YYEKEE (reference sequence).

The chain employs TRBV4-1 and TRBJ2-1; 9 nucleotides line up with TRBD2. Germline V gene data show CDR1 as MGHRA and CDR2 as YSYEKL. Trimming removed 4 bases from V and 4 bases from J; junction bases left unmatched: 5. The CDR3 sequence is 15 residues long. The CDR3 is CASSLLAGIYNEQFF. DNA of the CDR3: TGCGCCAGCAGCCTTCTAGCGGGAATATACAATGAGCAGTTCTTC.

The CDR3 DNA reads TGTGCCAGTGTTGACCTAAACTATGGCTACACCTTC. The encoded protein is CASVDLNYGYTF. V is TRBV19 and J is TRBJ1-2, with D uncertain. This CDR3 is 12 amino acids long. V was pared by 8 bases and J by 2 bases, with 9 bases between. Germline V CDR1 and CDR2: LNHDA, SQIVND (reference sequence).